This T cell receptor beta chain was found in a study of blood T cell repertoires in COVID-19. As for the study in general: Acute and convalescent COVID-19 samples came from the United States, Italy and Spain.

V shed 5 bases and J shed 1 base, with 19 bases lying between them. From germline, CDR1 is SGHDN and CDR2 FVKESK. The CDR3 length is 17 residues. For recovered donors of Cohort 3, there were two negative PCRs, clearance, or symptom resolution. As originally analysed: Researchers report that nucleated cell counts were estimated from reference gene primer amplification. The data were produced by immunoSEQ multiplex PCR, yet TCRdb's version contains in-frame clones alone and is incomplete. V and J calls and clone size are given by that table; D and trimming were obtained from the DNA. This sample has 490,000 or so clones, with approximately 91% found just once.

The TCR originated in a woman aged 60-70 years who had recovered from COVID-19. Sequences were obtained from PBMCs or T cells enriched from blood (not recorded which). The gene calls are TRBV14 and TRBJ2-3; D is possibly TRBD1 (6 bases). The CDR3 coding sequence is TGTGCCAGCAGCTCCGACCGTTACAGGGACCGCACAGATACGCAGTATTTT. Encoded protein: CASSSDRYRDRTDTQYF.